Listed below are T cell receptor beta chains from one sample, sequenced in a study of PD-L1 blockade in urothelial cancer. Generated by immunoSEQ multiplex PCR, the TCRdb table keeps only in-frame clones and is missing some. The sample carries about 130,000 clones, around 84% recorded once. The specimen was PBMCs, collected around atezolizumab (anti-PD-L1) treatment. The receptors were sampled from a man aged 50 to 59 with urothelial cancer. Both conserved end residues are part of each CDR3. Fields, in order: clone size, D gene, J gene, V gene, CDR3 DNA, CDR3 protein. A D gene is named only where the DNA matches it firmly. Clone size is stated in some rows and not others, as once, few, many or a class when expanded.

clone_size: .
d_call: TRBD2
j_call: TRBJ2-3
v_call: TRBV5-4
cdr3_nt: TGTGCCAGCCGCCCGACTAGCGGGAGTGCGGATACGCAGTATTTT
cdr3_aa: CASRPTSGSADTQYF

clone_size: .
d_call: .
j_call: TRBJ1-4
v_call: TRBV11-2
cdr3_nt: TGTGCCAGCCGGAGTAATGAAAAACTGTTTTTT
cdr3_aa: CASRSNEKLFF

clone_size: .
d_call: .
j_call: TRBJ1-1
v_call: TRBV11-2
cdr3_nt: TGTGCCAGCAGCCTGGGAGGGATGAACACTGAAGCTTTCTTT
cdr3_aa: CASSLGGMNTEAFF

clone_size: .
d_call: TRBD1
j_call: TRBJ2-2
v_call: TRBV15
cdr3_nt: TGTGCCACCAGCAGACCGGGGAGGACAGGGATCGCCGGGGAGCTGTTTTTT
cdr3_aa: CATSRPGRTGIAGELFF

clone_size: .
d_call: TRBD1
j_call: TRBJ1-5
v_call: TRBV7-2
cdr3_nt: TGTGCCAGCAGCGCCGGGACAGGGCTAGGTCATCAGCCCCAGCATTTT
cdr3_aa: CASSAGTGLGHQPQHF

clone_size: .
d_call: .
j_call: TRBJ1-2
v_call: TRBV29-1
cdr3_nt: TGCAGCGTGGGGGGGGGCAATCCCTCTGGCTACACCTTC
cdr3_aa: CSVGGGNPSGYTF

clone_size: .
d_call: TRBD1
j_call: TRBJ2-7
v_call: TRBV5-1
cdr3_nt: TGCGCCAGCAGCTTCGGGACAGGCAACTACGAGCAGTACTTC
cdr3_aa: CASSFGTGNYEQYF

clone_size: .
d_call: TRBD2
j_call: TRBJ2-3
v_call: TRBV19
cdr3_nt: TGTGCCAGTAGTCCTAACGAAGGACTAGTAACAGATACGCAGTATTTT
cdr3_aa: CASSPNEGLVTDTQYF

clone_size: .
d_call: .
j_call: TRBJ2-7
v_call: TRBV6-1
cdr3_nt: TGTGCCAGCAGTGCCGCGTCGGGTCCCTACGAGCAGTACTTC
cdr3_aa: CASSAASGPYEQYF

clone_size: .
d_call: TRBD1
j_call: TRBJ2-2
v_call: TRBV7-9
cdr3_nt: TGTGCCAGCAGCTTATGGGTGTCCGGACAGGCGAACACCGGGGAGCTGTTTTTT
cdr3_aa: CASSLWVSGQANTGELFF

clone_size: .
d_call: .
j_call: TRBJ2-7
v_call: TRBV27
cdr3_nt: TGTGCCAGCAGTCTGGTCGGGGGGCCCTACGAGCAGTACTTC
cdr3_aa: CASSLVGGPYEQYF

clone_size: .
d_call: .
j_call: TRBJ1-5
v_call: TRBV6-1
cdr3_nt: TGTGCCAGCGGGGGAGGGGCCTTGAATCAGCCCCAGCATTTT
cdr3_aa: CASGGGALNQPQHF

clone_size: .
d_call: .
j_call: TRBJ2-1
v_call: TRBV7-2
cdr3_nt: TGTGCCAGCAGCCGAGACGAGGTGGCGGGACCCAATGAGCAGTTCTTC
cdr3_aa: CASSRDEVAGPNEQFF

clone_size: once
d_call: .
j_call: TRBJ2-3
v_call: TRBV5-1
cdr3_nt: TGCGCCAGCAGCTTGGGACCGGGAGAGACAGATACGCAGTATTTT
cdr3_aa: CASSLGPGETDTQYF

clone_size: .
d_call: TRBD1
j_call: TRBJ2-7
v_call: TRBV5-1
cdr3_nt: TGCGCCAGCAGCCGAACAGGGGGCACTACCTACGAGCAGTACTTC
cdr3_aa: CASSRTGGTTYEQYF

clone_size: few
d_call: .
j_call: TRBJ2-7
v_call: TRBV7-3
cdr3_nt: TGTGCCAGCAGCTTAACCGGCGGCGAGCAGTACTTC
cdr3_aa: CASSLTGGEQYF

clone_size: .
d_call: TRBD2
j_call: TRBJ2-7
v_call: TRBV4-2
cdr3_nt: TGTGCCAGCAGCCAGCCTGCGGGAGACGGGTACGAGCAGTACTTC
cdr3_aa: CASSQPAGDGYEQYF